This TCR beta chain was observed in a study of T cell repertoires in cytomegalovirus infection. Whole-study results and caveats: Across the ex vivo response, the dominant clonotypes were HLA-C-restricted CMV-specific TCR beta clonotypes.

Each CDR3 protein is one row after TCRdb ran MiXCR on the reads. The sample shows some 800,000 distinct CDR3 sequences, 25% to 30% of them seen only once. As concerns this clonotype: Antigen: not known.

In germline, CDR1 is MGHRA, CDR2 YSYEKL. The CDR3 is 17 residues long. The germline V and J ends were trimmed by 5 bases and 5 bases, with 24 bases remaining between them. The source material was cultured CD8+ T cells from PBMCs, sampled from culture after CMV antigen stimulation. The rearrangement links TRBV4-1 to TRBJ1-2; unclear D gene. The sequence was obtained from a human donor in good health (CMV status not recorded). Some clones in this sample may be carry-over from other donors' samples. CDR3 in DNA: TGCGCCAGCAGCTATTCCCCCCCCTGGACCGATACTTATGGCTACACCTTC. This codes for CASSYSPPWTDTYGYTF.